The 6 T cell receptor beta chains in this list originate from one sample, sequenced in a study of T-cell reconstitution after alpha-beta-depleted transplantation in children. Unique molecular identifiers featured in how the TCRbeta library was prepared. TCRdb reprocessed the PCR reads via MiXCR and lists one record per CDR3 protein. The sample holds 250,000 or so distinct CDR3 sequences, 20% to 30% seen once. The starting material was PBMCs, mostly from graft donor cells, obtained 360 days after TCRalphabeta/CD19-depleted stem cell transplant. These receptors all come from a female patient aged 2 to 10 who had a stem cell transplant for congenital amegakaryocytic thrombocytopenia, so the T cells may come from the graft donor.

This clonotype was recorded a few times. The chain combines TRBV6-6 with TRBJ2-1; D unclear. From germline, CDR1 is MNHNY and CDR2 SVGAGI (reference sequence). Trimming shortened V by 8 bases and J by 0 bases, and 8 bases separated the two germline ends. The CDR3 length is 13 residues. CDR3 nucleotides: TGTGCCAGCGCCCCGAGCTCCTACAATGAGCAGTTCTTC. Protein sequence: CASAPSSYNEQFF.

The chain carries TRBV12-3 or TRBV12-4 and TRBJ1-1; perhaps TRBD1 as D (5 bases). CDR3 size: 14 residues. V lost 4 bases and J lost 2, with 11 bases in between. This CDR3 is CASSSATANTEAFF. CDR3 coding DNA: TGTGCCAGCAGTTCAGCGACAGCAAACACTGAAGCTTTCTTT.

This clonotype was seen once. The rearrangement links TRBV5-6 to TRBJ2-7; 12 nucleotides align to TRBD2. The CDR3 loop spans 13 amino acids. CDR1 and CDR2 (germline): SGHDT, YYEEEE. V trimming: 7 bases; J trimming: 6 bases; junction bases outside the gene matches: 5. CDR3 in amino acids: CASLLAGGPEQYF. CDR3 bases: TGTGCCAGCCTACTAGCGGGAGGCCCCGAGCAGTACTTC.

This chain links TRBV5-1 with TRBJ1-1, with D perhaps matching TRBD1 (6 bases). The V gene's germline CDR1 is SGHRS and CDR2 YFSETQ. This CDR3 comprises 14 residues. V shed 3 bases and J shed 1 base, with 10 bases lying between them. The CDR3 sequence: CASSSGTPNTEAFF. CDR3 bases: TGCGCCAGCAGCTCCGGGACACCGAACACTGAAGCTTTCTTT.

The rearrangement uses TRBV28 and TRBJ2-2; D might be TRBD1 (5 bases). The CDR3 is made up of 12 amino acids. CDR1 is MDHEN and CDR2 is SYDVKM in the germline V gene. The germline V and J ends were trimmed by 4 bases and 9 bases, with 9 bases remaining between them. The DNA for the CDR3 is TGTGCCAGCAGTTCACAGGCTAGGGAGCTGTTTTTT. It translates to CASSSQARELFF.

This clonotype was recorded many times. The chain carries TRBV5-1 and TRBJ2-1; D gene ambiguous. Germline lookup yields CDR1 SGHRS and CDR2 YFSETQ. This CDR3 is built from 14 residues. V was cut by 4 bases and J by 4 bases, with 12 bases left in between. The CDR3 DNA is TGCGCCAGCAGCCCCCTTGGTTCGTACAATGAGCAGTTCTTC. This gives the protein CASSPLGSYNEQFF. The complete variable domain, with remaining parts taken from reference TRBV5-1 and TRBJ2-1, reads KAGVTQTPRYLIKTRGQQVTLSCSPISGHRSVSWYQQTPGQGLQFLFEYFSETQRNKGNFPGRFSGRQFSNSRSEMNVSTLELGDSALYLCASSPLGSYNEQFFGPGTRLTVL.